This TCR beta chain was obtained from a study of blood T cell repertoires in COVID-19. Overall study: The origin of the acute and convalescent COVID-19 samples was the United States, Italy and Spain.

In the study's own analysis: Scientists estimated how many nucleated cells there were by amplifying reference gene primers. The table came from immunoSEQ multiplex PCR; TCRdb's copy has only in-frame clones and leaves some out. D and trimming were read from the DNA, whereas the V and J calls and clone size are those reported in that table. Seen here are some 150,000 clones, more than 65% observed once, and the top ten hold 15%. Notes on this clone: The same CDR3 arises from other DNA sequences in this sample as well.

Individuals drawn from about 26 US areas were roughly 18 to 89 years old. Participant-reported clinical history was the basis for cohort assignment. This clonotype originated in a man in his fifties who had recovered from COVID-19. Sequenced sample: PBMCs or T cells enriched from blood (not recorded which).

CDR3 residues: CASSPRTGVTDTQYF. CDR3 nucleotides: TGTGCCAGCTCACCGCGGACAGGGGTAACAGATACGCAGTATTTT. This chain links TRBV18 with TRBJ2-3, with 9 bases fitting TRBD1. Germline CDR1 KGHSH, CDR2 LQKENI. V shed 3 bases, J shed 3 bases, and the junction held 4 bases outside the gene matches. The CDR3 totals 15 residues.